This T cell receptor (beta chain) was sequenced in a study of radiotherapy plus CTLA-4 blockade in lung cancer. Study information: Objective responses emerged in 18% of patients, and roughly 28% attained disease control. Findings and limits, study-wide: Blood-borne expansion of tumor-derived TCR clones followed radiotherapy plus ipilimumab.

The study treated chemo-refractory metastatic non-small-cell lung cancer patients with focal radiation plus ipilimumab CTLA-4 blockade. Trimming pared 3 bases from V and 3 bases from J, leaving 9 bases between. Germline V lookup: CDR1 KGHSH, CDR2 LQKENI. The CDR3 covers 14 residues. Assay: immunoSEQ multiplex PCR; the TCRdb copy retains only in-frame clones and omits some. The data contain about 50,000 clones, roughly 86% of them singletons. As regards this clone: Its antigen is not identified.

The starting material was peripheral blood, obtained from a patient treated with radiotherapy plus ipilimumab. The TCR was taken from a human donor with non-small cell lung cancer whose response to radiotherapy plus ipilimumab could not be evaluated. The chain recombines TRBV18 with TRBJ1-3; the D gene is possibly TRBD1 (5 bases). This CDR3 is CASSPGGYGNTIYF. CDR3 sequence (DNA): TGTGCCAGCTCACCTGGGGGGTATGGAAACACCATATATTTT. Full variable domain (rest looked up from reference TRBV18 and TRBJ1-3): NAGVMQNPRHLVRRRGQEARLRCSPMKGHSHVYWYRQLPEEGLKFMVYLQKENIIDESGMPKERFSAEFPKEGPSILRIQQVVRGDSAAYFCASSPGGYGNTIYFGEGSWLTVV.